Below, 6 T cell receptor beta chains from the same sample are listed, as sequenced in a study of a mutant IDH1 vaccine in newly diagnosed glioma (dated by TCRdb to the early 2020s). These receptors are not linked to any known antigen. This specimen's time point label, per the study, means: week 11, during vaccination. A 20-mer mutant IDH1 peptide at 300 micrograms in Montanide made up each vaccine dose, which was injected subcutaneously together with topical imiquimod. The method was the immunoSEQ multiplex PCR assay. TCRdb retrieved this table from immuneACCESS and kept in-frame rearrangements only. Not all clones are present; in checked studies, unresolved V genes account for under half, and no reason is known for the remainder. The sample has tens of thousands of clones on record, about 81% of them singletons. The ten largest clones add up to approximately 8.3% of the sample. Sequenced material: PBMCs, taken from a glioma patient whose treatment included an IDH1 peptide vaccine. All receptors derive from a woman between 45 and 65 years old with glioma.

The genes are TRBV7-8 and TRBJ1-3, with 7 nucleotides matching TRBD1. Germline CDR1 and CDR2: SGHVS and FQNEAQ. CDR3 length: 16 residues. V was clipped by 1 base and J by 3 bases; unmatched bases: 6. CDR3 coding DNA: TGTGCCAGCAGCTTAGGGGCAGGGGGAAGTGGAAACACCATATATTTT. Protein sequence: CASSLGAGGSGNTIYF.

V usage is TRBV27 and J usage is TRBJ2-7; TRBD1 matches at 9 bases. Per the germline V gene, CDR1 is MNHEY and CDR2 is SMNVEV (reference sequence). There are 14 residues in the CDR3. Losses at the gene ends were 3 bases for V and 1 base for J; bases not matched to a gene: 1. This chain's CDR3 is CASSFGQGSYEQYF. CDR3 DNA sequence: TGTGCCAGCAGTTTCGGACAGGGGTCCTACGAGCAGTACTTC.

The chain links TRBV7-9 to TRBJ1-2, with D perhaps TRBD1 (5 bases). The CDR3 runs to 12 residues. Germline CDR1 is SEHNR and CDR2 is FQNEAQ (reference sequence). V dropped 5 bases and J dropped 8 bases, with 12 bases sitting between them. CDR3 DNA: TGTGCCAGCAGCCTCCAGGGAGACGGCTACACCTTC. Its protein is CASSLQGDGYTF.

The V gene is TRBV5-4, the J gene TRBJ1-1; D gene uncertain. Germline CDR1 and CDR2: SGHNT and YYREEE (reference sequence). Between the trimmed V and J ends, which lost 7 bases and 2 bases, there was a span of 12 bases. The CDR3 runs to 13 residues. The CDR3 nucleotides are TGTGCCAGCTTGGGAGGCCTCAACACTGAAGCTTTCTTT. Translation gives CASLGGLNTEAFF.

Note on this clone: Other DNA variants within this sample encode the same CDR3. The chain uses TRBV18 and TRBJ2-5; D not certain. Germline loops: CDR1 KGHSH, CDR2 LQKENI. V was trimmed by 3 bases and J by 4 bases, leaving 3 bases between them. CDR3 length: 11 amino acids. The CDR3 sequence is CASSPGETQYF. CDR3 sequence (DNA): TGTGCCAGCTCACCCGGAGAGACCCAGTACTTC.

This chain links TRBV5-4 with TRBJ2-3; D unresolved. The length of the CDR3 is 13 residues. The V end lost 5 bases, the J end lost 2 bases, and 9 bases lay between the germline ends. CDR1 is SGHNT and CDR2 is YYREEE in the germline V gene (reference sequence). CDR3 amino acids: CASREPNTDTQYF. The CDR3 nucleotides are TGTGCCAGCAGGGAGCCTAACACAGATACGCAGTATTTT. Using reference TRBV5-4 and TRBJ2-3 for the parts outside the CDR3, the full variable domain is ETGVTQSPTHLIKTRGQQVTLRCSSQSGHNTVSWYQQALGQGPQFIFQYYREEENGRGNFPPRFSGLQFPNYSSELNVNALELDDSALYLCASREPNTDTQYFGPGTRLTVL.